This is a list of T cell receptor beta chains from one sample in a study of T cells after yellow fever vaccination. TCRdb re-called the 5' RACE reads with MiXCR, one entry per CDR3 protein. The table has about 400,000 distinct CDR3 sequences, roughly 6.2% seen once. The sample consisted of PBMCs, taken 5 days after the yellow fever booster vaccination. The source is a man aged 25 to 40 who received the YFV17D yellow fever vaccine. Each CDR3 is given with its conserved first and last residue. The order of the fields is CDR3 length, D gene, clone size, V gene, J gene, CDR3 protein, CDR3 DNA. D genes are given only for firm matches. The size entry is marked missing in some rows and otherwise reads once, few, many or a size class.

14,NA,NA,TRBV20-1,TRBJ2-1,CSAQRVDSYNEQFF,TGCAGTGCCCAACGCGTGGACTCCTACAATGAGCAGTTCTTC
17,TRBD2,many,TRBV6-2/TRBV6-3,TRBJ2-4,CASEGASGSFPKNIQYF,TGTGCCAGTGAGGGGGCTAGCGGGAGCTTCCCCAAAAACATTCAGTACTTC
15,TRBD2,few,TRBV4-2,TRBJ2-3,CASSLPGTNTDTQYF,TGTGCCAGCAGCCTCCCCGGGACTAACACAGATACGCAGTATTTT
16,TRBD2,NA,TRBV5-1,TRBJ2-1,CASSLGGRALYNEQFF,TGCGCCAGCAGCTTGGGCGGGAGGGCCTTATACAATGAGCAGTTCTTC
13,NA,many,TRBV18,TRBJ2-1,CASSPVQGDEQFF,TGTGCCAGCTCACCGGTCCAGGGAGATGAGCAGTTCTTC
15,NA,NA,TRBV6-1,TRBJ2-4,CASSVAELTKNIQYF,TGTGCCAGCAGTGTGGCAGAGCTGACCAAAAACATTCAGTACTTC
12,NA,few,TRBV29-1,TRBJ2-1,CSVDLGYNEQFF,TGCAGCGTTGACCTCGGTTACAATGAGCAGTTCTTC
13,NA,few,TRBV18,TRBJ2-7,CASSQGQAYEQYF,TGTGCCAGCTCACAGGGGCAGGCCTACGAGCAGTACTTC
14,NA,many,TRBV28,TRBJ1-1,CASSIQGFHTEAFF,TGTGCCAGCAGCATACAGGGTTTTCACACTGAAGCTTTCTTT
13,NA,many,TRBV20-1,TRBJ2-7,CSTVAKSSYEQYF,TGCAGTACAGTAGCGAAAAGCTCCTACGAGCAGTACTTC
11,NA,many,TRBV29-1,TRBJ1-1,CSVAPNTEAFF,TGCAGCGTAGCACCGAACACTGAAGCTTTCTTT
11,NA,few,TRBV29-1,TRBJ2-5,CSVDLRETQYF,TGCAGCGTTGACCTCCGCGAGACCCAGTACTTC
15,NA,few,TRBV3-1,TRBJ2-7,CASSPLGDKGKRQYF,TGTGCCAGCAGCCCCCTCGGGGACAAGGGAAAGCGGCAGTACTTC
13,NA,many,TRBV7-2,TRBJ2-7,CASSLGPDYEQYF,TGTGCCAGCAGCTTAGGACCGGACTACGAGCAGTACTTC
16,TRBD2,few,TRBV6-5,TRBJ2-7,CASSSVSNSGSDEQYF,TGTGCCAGCAGTTCCGTTTCCAATAGCGGGAGCGACGAGCAGTACTTC
19,NA,many,TRBV3-1,TRBJ2-4,CASSQDFWTSKLAKNIQYF,TGTGCCAGCAGCCAAGATTTTTGGACATCCAAACTAGCCAAAAACATTCAGTACTTC
18,TRBD2,few,TRBV20-1,TRBJ2-7,CSARGQGRTSGRAFAKYF,TGCAGTGCTAGGGGACAGGGCAGGACTAGCGGGAGGGCCTTTGCAAAGTACTTC
14,NA,many,TRBV27,TRBJ2-3,CASSRVKGADTQYF,TGTGCCAGCAGTCGAGTCAAGGGCGCAGATACGCAGTATTTT
16,NA,NA,TRBV4-1,TRBJ2-3,CASSQAIGRPLDTQYF,TGCGCCAGCAGCCAAGCAATCGGCCGACCTTTAGATACGCAGTATTTT
15,NA,many,TRBV20-1,TRBJ2-7,CSAKNRGLAGTEQYF,TGCAGTGCCAAAAACAGGGGGCTAGCGGGAACCGAGCAGTACTTC
16,NA,many,TRBV7-2,TRBJ2-1,CASRRFRGRGPGEQFF,TGTGCCAGCAGACGGTTTAGGGGGAGGGGACCCGGTGAGCAGTTCTTC
11,NA,NA,TRBV20-1,TRBJ2-1,CSAPMSEGKFF,TGCAGTGCCCCGATGTCGGAGGGGAAGTTCTTC
15,TRBD1,many,TRBV30,TRBJ2-7,CAWRPSGTGTYEQYF,TGTGCCTGGAGACCCTCCGGGACAGGGACCTACGAGCAGTACTTC
17,TRBD2,NA,TRBV4-3,TRBJ2-3,CASSPGGLAGITDTQYF,TGCGCCAGCAGCCCCGGGGGACTAGCGGGAATAACAGATACGCAGTATTTT
13,NA,few,TRBV15,TRBJ2-5,CATSRTVQETQYF,TGTGCCACCAGCAGAACGGTTCAAGAGACCCAGTACTTC
15,TRBD1,NA,TRBV19,TRBJ2-7,CASSFPGQGTYEQYF,TGTGCCAGTAGTTTCCCGGGACAGGGGACTTACGAGCAGTACTTC
13,NA,many,TRBV18,TRBJ1-4,CASSPMSDEKLFF,TGTGCCAGCTCACCAATGTCAGATGAAAAACTGTTTTTT